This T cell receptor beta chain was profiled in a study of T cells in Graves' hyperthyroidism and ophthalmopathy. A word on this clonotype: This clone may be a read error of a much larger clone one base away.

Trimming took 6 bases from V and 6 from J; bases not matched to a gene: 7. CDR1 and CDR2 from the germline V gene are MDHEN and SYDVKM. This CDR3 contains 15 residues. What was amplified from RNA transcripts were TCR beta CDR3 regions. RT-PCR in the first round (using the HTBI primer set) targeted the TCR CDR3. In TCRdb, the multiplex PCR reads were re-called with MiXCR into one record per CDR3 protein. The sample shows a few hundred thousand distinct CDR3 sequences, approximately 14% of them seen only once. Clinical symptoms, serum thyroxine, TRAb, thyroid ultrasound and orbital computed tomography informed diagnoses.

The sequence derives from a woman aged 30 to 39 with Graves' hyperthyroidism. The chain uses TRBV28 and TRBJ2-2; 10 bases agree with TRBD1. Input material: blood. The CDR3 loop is CASSKDRGVAGELFF. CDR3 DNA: TGTGCCAGCAGCAAGGACAGGGGGGTGGCCGGGGAGCTGTTTTTT.